The clone carrying this T cell receptor (beta chain) was recorded a few times. The record originates from a study of blood T cell repertoires in COVID-19. At the level of the study: COVID-19 samples collected from the United States, Italy and Spain covered acute and convalescent phases.

Assay: immunoSEQ multiplex PCR; the TCRdb copy retains only in-frame clones and omits some. The repertoire has a few hundred thousand clones, about 80% of them found once; the top ten carry approximately 9%. Losses at the gene ends were 7 bases for V and 5 bases for J; bases not matched to a gene: 7. The CDR3 runs to 13 residues. The chain combines TRBV12-3 or TRBV12-4 with TRBJ1-2, with TRBD1 matching 7 bases. Sequencing input: peripheral blood. The receptor was derived from a human donor in a cohort sampled during active COVID-19. This chain's CDR3 is CASTKTGFYGYTF. The CDR3 DNA reads TGTGCCAGCACAAAGACAGGGTTTTATGGCTACACCTTC.